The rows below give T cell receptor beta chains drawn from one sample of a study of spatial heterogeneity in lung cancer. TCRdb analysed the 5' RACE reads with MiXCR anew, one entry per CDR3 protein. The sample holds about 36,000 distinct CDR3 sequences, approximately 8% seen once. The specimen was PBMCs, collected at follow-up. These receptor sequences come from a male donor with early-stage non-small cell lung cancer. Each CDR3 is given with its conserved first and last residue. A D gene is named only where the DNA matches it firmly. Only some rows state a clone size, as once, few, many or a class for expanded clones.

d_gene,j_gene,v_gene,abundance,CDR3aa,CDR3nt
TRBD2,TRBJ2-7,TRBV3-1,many,CASRPSGGTYEQYF,TGTGCCAGCAGACCTAGCGGGGGGACCTACGAGCAGTACTTC
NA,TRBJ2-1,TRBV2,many,CASSVLSNNEQFF,TGTGCCAGCAGTGTCTTGTCAAACAATGAGCAGTTCTTC
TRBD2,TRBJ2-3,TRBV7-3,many,CASSPTGTSGGRADTQYF,TGTGCCAGCTCCCCCACAGGGACTAGCGGGGGAAGGGCGGATACGCAGTATTTT
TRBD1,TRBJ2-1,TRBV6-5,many,CASSLRQGYEQFF,TGTGCCAGCAGTCTTAGACAGGGTTATGAGCAGTTCTTC
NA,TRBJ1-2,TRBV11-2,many,CASSLRSGADNYGYTF,TGTGCCAGCAGCTTAAGGAGTGGGGCAGATAACTATGGCTACACCTTC
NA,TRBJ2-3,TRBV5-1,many,CASSRGFVGGDTDTQYF,TGCGCCAGCAGCCGAGGGTTTGTTGGAGGGGACACAGATACGCAGTATTTT
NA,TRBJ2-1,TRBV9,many,CASSVEEARGYNEQFF,TGTGCCAGCAGCGTAGAAGAGGCCAGGGGTTACAATGAGCAGTTCTTC
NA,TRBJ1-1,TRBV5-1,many,CASTPAENTEAFF,TGCGCCAGCACCCCGGCTGAAAACACTGAAGCTTTCTTT
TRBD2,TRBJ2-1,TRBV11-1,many,CASSREVNEQFF,TGTGCCAGCAGCCGGGAGGTCAATGAGCAGTTCTTC
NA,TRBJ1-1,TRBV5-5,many,CASSPRVGLDTEAFF,TGTGCCAGCAGCCCACGGGTGGGATTGGACACTGAAGCTTTCTTT
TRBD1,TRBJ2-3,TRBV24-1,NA,CATRGQELTDTQYF,TGTGCCACCCGTGGACAGGAGCTCACAGATACGCAGTATTTT
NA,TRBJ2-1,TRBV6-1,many,CASREAPRYNEQFF,TGTGCCAGCAGGGAAGCTCCACGGTACAATGAGCAGTTCTTC
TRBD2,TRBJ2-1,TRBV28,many,CASRDSGGAGHEQFF,TGTGCCAGCAGGGACAGCGGGGGGGCCGGCCATGAGCAGTTCTTC
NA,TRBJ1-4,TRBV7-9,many,CASSPPREGATNEKLFF,TGTGCCAGCAGCCCCCCCCGGGAAGGAGCAACTAATGAAAAACTGTTTTTT
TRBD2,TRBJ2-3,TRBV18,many,CASSSLAGDTDTQYF,TGTGCCAGCTCATCTCTAGCGGGCGACACAGATACGCAGTATTTT
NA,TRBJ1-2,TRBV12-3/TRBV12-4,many,CASSKTALGYTF,TGTGCCAGCAGTAAGACAGCGTTAGGCTACACCTTC
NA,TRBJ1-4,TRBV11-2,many,CASTRYQRRTNEKLFF,TGTGCCAGCACCCGTTATCAGAGGAGAACTAATGAAAAACTGTTTTTT
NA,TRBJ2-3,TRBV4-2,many,CASSLGNSPDTQYF,TGTGCCAGCAGCCTGGGGAATAGCCCAGATACGCAGTATTTT
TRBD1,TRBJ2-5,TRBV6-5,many,CASRRQGQETQYF,TGTGCCAGCAGAAGACAGGGGCAAGAGACCCAGTACTTC
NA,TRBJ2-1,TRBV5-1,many,CASSLDLIPSSYNEQFF,TGCGCCAGCAGCTTGGACCTTATCCCCAGCTCCTACAATGAGCAGTTCTTC
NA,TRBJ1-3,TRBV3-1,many,CASSQEVGNTIYF,TGTGCCAGCAGCCAAGAGGTCGGAAACACCATATATTTT
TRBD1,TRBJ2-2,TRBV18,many,CASSPGDRRELFF,TGTGCCAGCTCACCGGGGGACAGGCGGGAGCTGTTTTTT
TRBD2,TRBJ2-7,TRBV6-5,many,CASSPLAGATYEQYF,TGTGCCAGCAGCCCACTAGCGGGGGCAACCTACGAGCAGTACTTC
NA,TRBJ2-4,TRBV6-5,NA,CAGSYGGVGKNIQYF,TGTGCCGGCAGTTACGGAGGGGTAGGCAAAAACATTCAGTACTTC
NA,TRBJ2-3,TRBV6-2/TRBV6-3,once,CASSYDRRGTQYF,TGTGCCAGCAGTTACGATCGGAGGGGTACGCAGTATTTT
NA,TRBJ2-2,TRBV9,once,CASRPPAGELFF,TGTGCCAGCCGCCCCCCGGCCGGGGAGCTGTTTTTT
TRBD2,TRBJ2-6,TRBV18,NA,CASSPGLAGVSGANVLTF,TGTGCCAGCTCACCCGGACTAGCGGGGGTCTCTGGGGCCAACGTCCTGACTTTC
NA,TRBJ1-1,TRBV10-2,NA,CASSEGRSSEAFF,TGCGCCAGCAGTGAAGGCAGGTCATCTGAAGCTTTCTTT
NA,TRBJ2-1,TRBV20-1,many,CSAARDTYNEQFF,TGCAGTGCCGCCCGGGACACCTACAATGAGCAGTTCTTC
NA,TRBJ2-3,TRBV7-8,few,CASSLDLDGTDTQYF,TGTGCCAGCAGCCTAGACCTGGACGGCACAGATACGCAGTATTTT
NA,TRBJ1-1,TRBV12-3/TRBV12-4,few,CASTNGQLNTEAFF,TGTGCCAGCACTAATGGACAGTTGAACACTGAAGCTTTCTTT
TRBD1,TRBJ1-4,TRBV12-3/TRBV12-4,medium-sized,CASSQGDRGREKLFF,TGTGCCAGCAGTCAAGGAGACAGGGGCAGGGAAAAACTGTTTTTT
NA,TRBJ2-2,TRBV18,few,CASSPLEGSELFF,TGTGCCAGCTCACCATTAGAAGGGTCTGAGCTGTTTTTT
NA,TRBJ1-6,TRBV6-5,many,CASQHRDYNSPLHF,TGTGCCAGCCAGCACAGGGATTATAATTCACCCCTCCACTTT
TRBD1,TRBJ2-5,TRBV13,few,CASSKQTGGSETQYF,TGTGCCAGCAGCAAACAGACAGGGGGGTCAGAGACCCAGTACTTC
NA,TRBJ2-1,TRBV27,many,CASNPWGGTVYNEQFF,TGTGCCAGCAATCCCTGGGGAGGGACAGTCTACAATGAGCAGTTCTTC
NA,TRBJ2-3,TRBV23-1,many,CASSQSGGLGDTQYF,TGCGCCAGCAGTCAATCAGGAGGGTTGGGAGATACGCAGTATTTT
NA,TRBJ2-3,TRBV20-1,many,CSGYRELRTDTQYF,TGCAGCGGGTACAGGGAACTACGCACAGATACGCAGTATTTT
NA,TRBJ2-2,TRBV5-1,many,CASSFNLRLPNTGELFF,TGCGCCAGCAGCTTCAATTTGAGACTCCCGAACACCGGGGAGCTGTTTTTT
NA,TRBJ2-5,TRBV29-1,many,CSVEGSSRTQYF,TGCAGCGTTGAAGGCAGTTCCCGGACCCAGTACTTC
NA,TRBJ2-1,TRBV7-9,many,CASHARVGEQFF,TGTGCCAGCCATGCCAGGGTCGGTGAGCAGTTCTTC
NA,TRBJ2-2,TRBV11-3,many,CASSSGGGDTGELFF,TGTGCCAGCAGCTCCGGGGGTGGGGACACCGGGGAGCTGTTTTTT
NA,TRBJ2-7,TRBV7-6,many,CASSLENEQYF,TGTGCCAGCAGCTTAGAAAATGAGCAGTACTTC
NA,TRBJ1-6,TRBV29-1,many,CSVGYGGDSPLHF,TGCAGCGTTGGATACGGGGGCGATTCACCCCTCCACTTT
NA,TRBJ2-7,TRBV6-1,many,CASSEQGGIGEQYF,TGTGCCAGCAGTGAACAAGGGGGGATCGGCGAGCAGTACTTC
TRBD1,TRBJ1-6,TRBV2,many,CASSSGTGNSPLHF,TGTGCCAGCAGTTCCGGGACAGGGAATTCACCCCTCCACTTT
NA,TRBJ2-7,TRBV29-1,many,CSVYGDRGEQYF,TGCAGCGTCTATGGAGACAGAGGGGAGCAGTACTTC
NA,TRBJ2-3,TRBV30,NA,CAYRQTGGLVYF,TGTGCCTACCGTCAAACGGGGGGCCTAGTATATTTT
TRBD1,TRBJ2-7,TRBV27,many,CASSLGTGLTDEQYF,TGTGCCAGCAGTTTAGGGACAGGGCTGACGGACGAGCAGTACTTC
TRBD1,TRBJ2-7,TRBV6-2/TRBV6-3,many,CASSRGQGSEQYF,TGTGCCAGCAGCCGGGGACAGGGGAGCGAGCAGTACTTC
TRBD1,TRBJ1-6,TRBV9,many,CASSTTTGVFNSPLHF,TGTGCCAGCAGTACTACGACAGGGGTGTTTAATTCACCCCTCCACTTT
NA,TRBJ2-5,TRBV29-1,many,CSVDVPEAGVETQYF,TGCAGCGTTGATGTTCCTGAGGCAGGGGTGGAGACCCAGTACTTC
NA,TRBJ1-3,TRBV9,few,CASSVGQSSGNTIYF,TGTGCCAGCAGCGTAGGGCAGTCCTCTGGAAACACCATATATTTT
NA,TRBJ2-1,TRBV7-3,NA,CASSVTKSSYNEQFF,TGTGCCAGCAGCGTGACTAAGAGCTCCTACAATGAGCAGTTCTTC
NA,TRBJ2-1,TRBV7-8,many,CASSPARPGPRYNEQFF,TGTGCCAGCAGCCCAGCTCGTCCGGGGCCCCGCTACAATGAGCAGTTCTTC
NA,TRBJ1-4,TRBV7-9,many,CASTSGAQAQKLFF,TGTGCCAGCACCTCCGGGGCCCAGGCACAAAAACTGTTTTTT
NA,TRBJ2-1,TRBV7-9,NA,CASTPVGSYNEQFF,TGTGCCAGCACCCCAGTGGGATCCTACAATGAGCAGTTCTTC